This TCR beta chain was identified in a study of Ad26.COV2.S vaccination and SARS-CoV-2 variants (dated by TCRdb to the early 2020s). Context from the whole study: Donors in the vaccine arm were drawn from COV1001, a multicentre, randomized, double-blind, placebo-controlled phase I-IIa trial testing Ad26.COV2.S in healthy adults. Ad26.COV2.S was given intramuscularly at 5x10^10 or 1x10^11 viral particles, as a single shot or as two shots 56 days apart. Sequencing of the TCRbeta repertoire served to evaluate the specificity and breadth of SARS-CoV-2-reactive T cell receptors following Ad26.COV2.S vaccination. A total of 32 samples were included in the TCR-sequenced set, comprising some 20 Ad26.COV2.S vaccine recipients, 5 placebo recipients and 8 SARS-CoV-2 convalescent individuals. Participants in the trial were split at random into five groups of five each, receiving low-dose or high-dose Ad26.COV2.S once or twice, or else placebo on both occasions. Throughout the experiments and outcome assessment, investigators stayed blinded to trial group allocation.

The immunoSEQ Assay was the method used to sequence TCRbeta CDR3 regions. After extraction, genomic DNA underwent amplification by bias-controlled multiplex PCR, followed by high-throughput sequencing. The study's processing was this. To quantify the absolute abundance of each unique TCRbeta CDR3 region, sequences were collapsed and filtered. T cell fraction was estimated by normalization of TCRbeta template counts to usable DNA, with usable DNA being measured through amplification of reference genes present in all nucleated cells. Repertoire TCRs were annotated as SARS-CoV-2-specific when V gene, CDR3 amino acid sequence and J gene were exactly matched to a known reactive TCR set. The reference SARS-CoV-2 TCR set was derived from MIRA and filtered for enrichment in COVID-19-positive ImmuneCODE repertoires, a step that removed public or cross-reactive TCRs. Based on the MIRA antigens, annotated TCRs were further analysed at the level of specific ORF or position within ORF. Depth was the summed frequency of annotated unique rearrangements, while breadth was defined as annotated unique rearrangements over total unique productive rearrangements. TCR breadth was compared between groups using two-sided Wilcoxon rank-sum tests. As stored in TCRdb, this immuneACCESS dataset retains in-frame rearrangements with V and J assigned. A fraction of the clones does not appear; measured against another copy, unresolved V genes explain less than half of the discrepancy, and the remainder lacks a known reason. For V, J and clone size, that table is used; D and trimming come from the DNA. In all, the sample holds about 440,000 clones, and 90% of those were seen once. Approximately 4.5% of the sample is taken by the ten largest.

V drops 5 bases and J drops 3 bases, leaving 10 bases in between. The CDR3 covers 13 residues, taking in both the cysteine and the phenylalanine. Just CDR3 DNA is preserved here, 39 bases in frame from base 1. As encoded in the germline V gene, CDR1 is MRHNA while CDR2 is SNTAGT. What the research found in general, with its limitations: Ad26.COV2.S recipients had higher spike-specific TCR breadth than placebo recipients (P = 0.0014). The study was not powered for comparison of responses between vaccine doses or regimens. Vaccine and placebo recipients had similar non-spike TCR breadth, a finding consistent with the vaccine containing only spike. Substantial breadth of spike-specific CD8+ and CD4+ T cell responses was reported after vaccination. The authors noted that the TCR breadth and depth analyses may have underestimated total T cell responses.

The treatment or condition label, read with the paper, signifies: roughly 18 received Ad26.COV2.S at low or high dose, single or two shots; roughly five received placebo; per-sample allocation not given. For vaccine and placebo recipients, the sequenced repertoires came from samples collected on day 63 after the first injection. In Cohort 1b, roughly 26 adults aged 18-55 years were enrolled at a single site in Boston, USA, between 29 July and 7 August 2020. As a vaccine, Ad26.COV2.S was a replication-incompetent adenovirus type 26 vector that expressed a prefusion-stabilized SARS-CoV-2 spike protein derived from the original Wuhan strain. About this clone itself: This clone's antigen is unknown. No qualities accompany the bases; no much larger clone lies one base away.

The TCR originated in a person aged 18-65 years who received the Ad26.COV2.S COVID-19 vaccine or a placebo. The chain is made from TRBV6-4 and TRBJ1-1; confidence is insufficient to name the D gene. This sample comprised peripheral blood, obtained in a trial of Ad26.COV2.S vaccine versus placebo. The sequence in DNA is TGTGCCAGCAGTCTAGACATTTACACTGAAGCTTTCTTT. Its translation reads: CASSLDIYTEAFF.